These 20 T cell receptor beta chains were all obtained from the same sample, sequenced in a study of T cells in localized non-small cell lung cancer. TCRdb's table, derived via immunoSEQ multiplex PCR, lists solely in-frame clones and lacks some. Here the sample spans around 96,000 clones, approximately 91% being singletons. Sequenced here: PBMCs, sampled before any cancer treatment. All receptors derive from a woman aged 40-75 years with stage II squamous cell lung carcinoma.

V and J are TRBV7-9 and TRBJ2-5; 10 nucleotides line up with TRBD1. Losses at the gene ends were 3 bases for V and 0 bases for J; bases not matched to a gene: 1. The CDR3 is 15 amino acids. CDR1 and CDR2 (germline): SEHNR, FQNEAQ (reference sequence). As DNA, the CDR3 is TGTGCCAGCAGCTTGACAGGGGGCCACCAAGAGACCCAGTACTTC. Encoded protein: CASSLTGGHQETQYF.

V and J are TRBV9 and TRBJ2-1, with 7 bases fitting TRBD2. Germline lookup yields CDR1 SGDLS and CDR2 YYNGEE. The CDR3 covers 15 residues. The trim removed 0 bases at V and 4 bases at J, leaving 4 bases unmatched. The CDR3 reads CASSVVSSGYNEQFF. The CDR3 DNA follows: TGTGCCAGCAGCGTAGTGTCTAGCGGATACAATGAGCAGTTCTTC.

As DNA, the CDR3 is TGTGCCAGCAGCCAAGGGACCGAGCAGTACTTC. Protein product: CASSQGTEQYF. The J gene is TRBJ2-7, the V gene TRBV14, with D unclear. Per germline, CDR1 SGHDN and CDR2 FVKESK. The ends were cut back, 1 base at V and 6 bases at J, with 4 bases in the middle. The CDR3 contains 11 residues.

This clone was observed once. V usage is TRBV20-1 and J usage is TRBJ2-2; possibly TRBD1 or TRBD2 for D (5 bases each). V lost 6 bases and J 7 bases, leaving 9 bases between the germline ends. Per germline, CDR1 DFQATT and CDR2 SNEGSKA (reference sequence). This CDR3 comprises 11 residues. As DNA, the CDR3 is TGCAGTGCGGGACGGAGCGGGGAGCTGTTTTTT. Its protein product is CSAGRSGELFF.

The rearrangement joins TRBV29-1 to TRBJ1-1; D gene ambiguous. In germline, CDR1 is SQVTM, CDR2 ANQGSEA. V was trimmed by 4 bases and J by 0 bases, leaving 9 bases between them. This CDR3 region has 13 residues. The CDR3 sequence is CSVGHHLNTEAFF. The CDR3 nucleotides read TGCAGCGTTGGCCACCACCTGAACACTGAAGCTTTCTTT.

This CDR3 is CASRRGDNEQFF. CDR3 in DNA: TGCGCCAGCCGGCGGGGTGACAATGAGCAGTTCTTC. The genes are TRBV5-1 and TRBJ2-1, with D maybe TRBD2 (6 bases). V shed 7 bases and J shed 5 bases, with 10 bases lying between them. Germline CDR1 reads SGHRS; CDR2 reads YFSETQ. This CDR3 comprises 12 residues. Full variable domain (rest looked up from reference TRBV5-1 and TRBJ2-1): KAGVTQTPRYLIKTRGQQVTLSCSPISGHRSVSWYQQTPGQGLQFLFEYFSETQRNKGNFPGRFSGRQFSNSRSEMNVSTLELGDSALYLCASRRGDNEQFFGPGTRLTVL.

The J gene is TRBJ1-1, the V gene TRBV18; TRBD1 might be the D (5 bases). The germline CDR1 and CDR2 sequences are KGHSH and LQKENI. CDR3 length: 14 amino acids. The germline V and J ends were trimmed by 3 bases and 6 bases, with 14 bases remaining between them. The CDR3 nucleotides are TGTGCCAGCTCACCCCAACCCCTGGGGCCTGAAGCTTTCTTT. Translated: CASSPQPLGPEAFF.

This sequence joins TRBV10-3 and TRBJ1-5; no definite D call. Trimming removed 0 bases at V and 1 base at J, with 10 bases between. This CDR3 spans 16 amino acids. The germline gives CDR1 ENHRY, CDR2 SYGVKD. The chain's CDR3 is CAISESATWSNQPQHF. CDR3 DNA: TGTGCCATCAGTGAGTCCGCAACCTGGAGCAATCAGCCCCAGCATTTT.

The chain employs TRBV4-1 and TRBJ1-5; D ambiguous. Germline values: CDR1 MGHRA, CDR2 YSYEKL. This CDR3 spans 16 amino acids. The V end was cut by 4 bases, the J end by 0 bases, with 13 bases between. The CDR3 DNA follows: TGCGCCAGCAGCCCTTCTGGCCCCTATAGCAATCAGCCCCAGCATTTT. Translation gives CASSPSGPYSNQPQHF.

This clone was seen a single time. In the same sample, other DNA sequences code for this CDR3. This chain connects TRBV6-5 to TRBJ1-5, with D unclear. This CDR3 comprises 13 residues. CDR1 and CDR2 from the germline V gene are MNHEY and SVGAGI. Trimming cost V 2 bases and J 6 bases, with 8 bases left between them. The CDR3 DNA reads TGTGCCAGCAGTTACGGTGGCGGTCAGCCCCAGCATTTT. The encoded protein is CASSYGGGQPQHF.

The genes are TRBV30 and TRBJ2-4, with 8 bases identical to TRBD2. Germline CDR1 is GTSNPN and CDR2 is SVGIG (reference sequence). The V and J ends lost 4 bases and 2 bases, in that order; junction bases with no gene match: 10. The CDR3 spans 16 residues. The CDR3 DNA sequence: TGTGCCTGGAAGCCAGTTAGCGGGAACCCCAAAAACATTCAGTACTTC. Protein product: CAWKPVSGNPKNIQYF.

CDR3 protein: CASSLEPVSTDTQYF. CDR3 in DNA: TGCGCCAGCAGCTTGGAGCCAGTCAGCACAGATACGCAGTATTTT. The chain has TRBV5-1 and TRBJ2-3, with D uncertain. V gave up 0 bases and J gave up 0 bases, with 8 bases separating them. Germline V CDR1 and CDR2: SGHRS, YFSETQ. The CDR3 has 15 residues.

The rearrangement joins TRBV5-1 to TRBJ1-1; 7 bases match TRBD1. The V segment lost 0 bases and the J segment 5 bases; nucleotides outside the gene matches: 10. There are 16 residues in the CDR3. Germline V CDR1 and CDR2: SGHRS, YFSETQ. The CDR3 DNA sequence: TGCGCCAGCAGCTTGGCGGTAGGGGGCGGCTTGACTGAAGCTTTCTTT. Translation gives CASSLAVGGGLTEAFF. Full variable domain (outside the CDR3, taken from reference TRBV5-1 and TRBJ1-1): KAGVTQTPRYLIKTRGQQVTLSCSPISGHRSVSWYQQTPGQGLQFLFEYFSETQRNKGNFPGRFSGRQFSNSRSEMNVSTLELGDSALYLCASSLAVGGGLTEAFFGQGTRLTVV.

With respect to this clone: Other DNA sequences within the sample encode an identical CDR3. The J gene is TRBJ2-3, the V gene TRBV7-9; the D gene could be TRBD1 or TRBD2 (6 bases each). The CDR3 contains 13 residues. Looked up from germline, CDR1 is SEHNR and CDR2 is FQNEAQ (reference sequence). The germline V and J ends were trimmed by 5 bases and 4 bases, with 10 bases remaining between them. The CDR3 sequence: CASSPRGPDTQYF. The CDR3 DNA sequence: TGTGCCAGCAGCCCCCGGGGGCCAGATACGCAGTATTTT.

This clone has just one count. V gene TRBV5-1 combines with J gene TRBJ1-5; 10 nucleotides line up with TRBD1. There are 15 residues in the CDR3. Germline-derived CDR1 and CDR2 are SGHRS and YFSETQ. With V trimmed by 0 bases and J by 8 bases, 5 bases remained unmatched. The CDR3 here is CASSLDGTGDKPQHF. DNA of the CDR3: TGCGCCAGCAGCTTGGACGGGACAGGGGATAAGCCCCAGCATTTT.

The table lists this clone with a few counts. The gene calls are TRBV7-9 and TRBJ2-3; D uncertain. Per the germline V gene, CDR1 is SEHNR and CDR2 is FQNEAQ (reference sequence). The CDR3 extends over 13 amino acids. V dropped 4 bases and J dropped 4 bases, with 9 bases sitting between them. In DNA form, the CDR3 reads TGTGCCAGCAGCTCGAGAGGCCCAGATACGCAGTATTTT. This translates into CASSSRGPDTQYF.

The chain employs TRBV4-1 and TRBJ1-5, with 8 nucleotides matching TRBD1. The CDR3 contains 16 residues. Per the germline V gene, CDR1 is MGHRA and CDR2 is YSYEKL. The V gene end was trimmed by 0 bases and the J gene end by 7 bases; junction bases not matched to a gene: 8. CDR3 bases: TGCGCCAGCAGCCAAGATTCGGACAGGGTGAAGCAGCCCCAGCATTTT. Translation gives CASSQDSDRVKQPQHF.

The chain combines TRBV28 with TRBJ1-6; a weak D match, TRBD1 (5 bases). The length of the CDR3 is 17 residues. V was pared by 3 bases and J by 7 bases, with 19 bases between. CDR1 is MDHEN, CDR2 SYDVKM, per germline. CDR3 DNA: TGTGCCAGCAGTTTGCCTTTGGGAGGGACGGGGAATTCACCCCTCCACTTT. Translated, it gives CASSLPLGGTGNSPLHF.

The rearrangement joins TRBV27 to TRBJ1-1; D is perhaps TRBD1 (5 bases). V was cut by 7 bases and J by 4 bases, with 13 bases left in between. The CDR3 is 13 amino acids. The germline CDR1 and CDR2 sequences are MNHEY and SMNVEV (reference sequence). This CDR3 is CASTGTGGTEAFF. The CDR3 nucleotides are TGTGCCAGCACAGGGACCGGCGGCACTGAAGCTTTCTTT.

CDR3 region: CAWRAGLGTEAFF. In DNA, the CDR3 is TGTGCCTGGAGAGCAGGGCTGGGCACTGAAGCTTTCTTT. J is TRBJ1-1 and V is TRBV30; the D gene is possibly TRBD1 (5 bases). This CDR3 is 13 amino acids long. Trimming took 3 bases from V and 4 from J, leaving 12 bases between them. The germline V gene has CDR1 GTSNPN and CDR2 SVGIG (reference sequence). Full variable domain (missing parts from reference TRBV30 and TRBJ1-1): SQTIHQWPATLVQPVGSPLSLECTVEGTSNPNLYWYRQAAGRGLQLLFYSVGIGQISSEVPQNLSASRPQDRQFILSSKKLLLSDSGFYLCAWRAGLGTEAFFGQGTRLTVV.